These T cell receptor beta chains were read from a single sample in a study of blood T cell repertoires in COVID-19. Generated by immunoSEQ multiplex PCR, the TCRdb table keeps only in-frame clones and is missing some. The sample has about 280,000 clones, 65% to 90% seen once; the top ten hold around 13%. The sample was peripheral blood. Receptors originate from a woman in her 70s with COVID-19, enrolled during active disease. CDR3s include the opening cysteine and the closing phenylalanine or tryptophan. The order of the fields is J gene, clone size, V gene, D gene, CDR3 protein, CDR3 DNA. D genes are given only for firm matches. Some rows mark clone size as missing; the rest say once, few, many or name a class of expanded clone.

>TRBJ1-4|.|TRBV14|TRBD1
CASSQDDRGREKLFF
TGTGCCAGCAGCCAGGATGACAGGGGGCGCGAAAAACTGTTTTTT
>TRBJ1-5|.|TRBV30|.
CAWSVAGDQPQHF
TGTGCCTGGAGTGTGGCAGGGGATCAGCCCCAGCATTTT
>TRBJ1-5|.|TRBV30|.
CAWSVPGPNQPQHF
TGTGCCTGGAGTGTCCCTGGGCCCAATCAGCCCCAGCATTTT
>TRBJ2-7|.|TRBV30|TRBD1
CAWSVGGTGVVSYEQYF
TGTGCCTGGAGTGTAGGGGGGACAGGGGTAGTGTCCTACGAGCAGTACTTC
>TRBJ2-7|.|TRBV18|TRBD2
CASSPSRGGAAEQYF
TGTGCCAGCTCACCGTCGCGGGGGGGTGCGGCCGAGCAGTACTTC
>TRBJ1-2|.|TRBV18|.
CASSPTQGEYGYTF
TGTGCCAGCTCACCAACACAGGGAGAATATGGCTACACCTTC
>TRBJ1-2|.|TRBV29-1|.
CSVEGGVYGYTF
TGCAGCGTTGAAGGGGGCGTCTATGGCTACACCTTC
>TRBJ2-3|.|TRBV7-2|.
CASSSRGGTDTQYF
TGTGCCAGCAGCTCCCGAGGGGGAACAGATACGCAGTATTTT
>TRBJ1-3|.|TRBV11-2|.
CASSSYLTGNTIYF
TGTGCCAGCAGCTCCTACCTCACTGGAAACACCATATATTTT
>TRBJ2-7|.|TRBV10-3|.
CAISERGANYEQYF
TGTGCCATCAGTGAGCGGGGGGCGAACTACGAGCAGTACTTC
>TRBJ2-2|.|TRBV7-2|.
CASSLSGPGELFF
TGTGCCAGCAGCTTGTCAGGGCCCGGGGAGCTGTTTTTT
>TRBJ1-2|.|TRBV28|TRBD1
CASRPPDRGSYTF
TGTGCCAGCAGGCCCCCTGACAGGGGGAGCTACACCTTC
>TRBJ2-5|.|TRBV11-3|.
CASSTGGAETQYF
TGTGCCAGCAGCACCGGAGGGGCAGAGACCCAGTACTTC
>TRBJ2-5|.|TRBV2|.
CASSERAGGETQYF
TGTGCCAGCAGTGAAAGGGCAGGGGGGGAGACCCAGTACTTC
>TRBJ2-7|few|TRBV6-5|TRBD2
CASRGSGRNPYEQYF
TGTGCCAGCAGGGGCAGCGGGAGGAACCCCTACGAGCAGTACTTC
>TRBJ2-2|once|TRBV25-1|TRBD1
CASSAGTGVTGELFF
TGTGCCAGCAGTGCCGGGACAGGGGTCACCGGGGAGCTGTTTTTT
>TRBJ2-7|.|TRBV7-9|TRBD1
CASSPHPTGARDEQYF
TGTGCCAGCAGCCCCCATCCGACAGGGGCTAGGGACGAGCAGTACTTC
>TRBJ1-3|.|TRBV4-2|.
CASSPVVTDLGNTIYF
TGTGCCAGCAGCCCAGTGGTGACAGACCTTGGAAACACCATATATTTT
>TRBJ1-3|.|TRBV12-3/TRBV12-4|.
CANSAARNTIYF
TGTGCCAACTCCGCGGCAAGAAACACCATATATTTT
>TRBJ1-1|once|TRBV19|TRBD1
CASVPGQGPAEAFF
TGTGCCAGTGTCCCGGGACAGGGCCCGGCTGAAGCTTTCTTT
>TRBJ2-2|few|TRBV2|TRBD1
CASSRTGLYTGELFF
TGTGCCAGCAGTAGGACAGGGCTATACACCGGGGAGCTGTTTTTT
>TRBJ2-1|.|TRBV27|TRBD2
CASSLALAGGRYNNEQFF
TGTGCCAGCAGTTTAGCACTAGCGGGGGGCCGTTATAACAATGAGCAGTTCTTC
>TRBJ2-7|.|TRBV7-2|TRBD1
CASSFGTGAGYEQYF
TGTGCCAGCAGCTTTGGGACAGGGGCAGGCTACGAGCAGTACTTC
>TRBJ1-6|.|TRBV10-2|.
CASSLGGDTRYNSPLHF
TGCGCCAGCAGCTTAGGGGGGGACACAAGGTATAATTCACCCCTCCACTTT
>TRBJ1-1|.|TRBV12-3/TRBV12-4|.
CASSLGVNTEAFF
TGTGCCAGCAGTCTCGGGGTGAACACTGAAGCTTTCTTT
>TRBJ2-4|.|TRBV7-2|.
CASSLGQGSNIQYF
TGTGCCAGCAGCTTAGGGCAGGGGTCAAACATTCAGTACTTC
>TRBJ1-4|.|TRBV4-1|.
CASSQVVQGWATNEKLFF
TGCGCCAGCAGCCAAGTAGTCCAGGGTTGGGCAACTAATGAAAAACTGTTTTTT